Listed here are 26 T cell receptor beta chains from one sample, sequenced in a study of T cell responses to AZD1222 COVID-19 vaccine. TCRdb's copy holds only in-frame clones and misses some; the assay was immunoSEQ multiplex PCR. The sample contains some 160,000 clones, around 94% of which appear only once. The sample consisted of peripheral blood, taken on day 0 of AZD1222 vaccination. These receptors all come from an adult in good health.

The chain carries TRBV4-2 and TRBJ1-2; D uncertain. Trimming took 1 base from V and 4 from J, leaving 10 bases between them. The CDR3 runs 14 residues. From germline, CDR1 is LGHNA and CDR2 YNFKEQ. CDR3 sequence reads: CASSQGVQTYGYTF. In DNA form, the CDR3 reads TGTGCCAGCAGCCAAGGTGTGCAGACCTATGGCTACACCTTC.

This chain connects TRBV5-1 to TRBJ1-3; 9 bases map to TRBD1. There are 14 residues in the CDR3. V was pared by 4 bases and J by 6 bases, with 5 bases of the junction left unmatched. The V gene's germline CDR1 is SGHRS and CDR2 YFSETQ. The CDR3 protein is CASSPGQGTNTIYF. The CDR3 DNA reads as TGCGCCAGCAGCCCAGGACAGGGGACAAACACCATATATTTT. Variable domain in full (rest from reference TRBV5-1 and TRBJ1-3): KAGVTQTPRYLIKTRGQQVTLSCSPISGHRSVSWYQQTPGQGLQFLFEYFSETQRNKGNFPGRFSGRQFSNSRSEMNVSTLELGDSALYLCASSPGQGTNTIYFGEGSWLTVV.

The V and J genes are TRBV6-1 and TRBJ1-1; D remains ambiguous. Germline V lookup: CDR1 MNHNS, CDR2 SASEGT. V dropped 3 bases and J dropped 5 bases, with 4 bases sitting between them. The CDR3 is 11 residues long. The CDR3 sequence is CASSDATEAFF. The CDR3 DNA follows: TGTGCCAGCAGTGACGCGACTGAAGCTTTCTTT.

This clone was seen once. The chain uses TRBV9 and TRBJ1-5, with D maybe TRBD1 (5 bases). V lost 1 base and J lost 8, with 10 bases in between. Per germline, CDR1 SGDLS and CDR2 YYNGEE. The CDR3 has 13 amino acids. CDR3 in amino acids: CASSVRPREPQHF. CDR3 nucleotide sequence: TGTGCCAGCAGCGTAAGGCCCAGGGAGCCCCAGCATTTT.

The V gene is TRBV27, the J gene TRBJ2-3; TRBD2 matches at 10 bases. CDR3 length equals 15 residues. The germline V gene encodes CDR1 MNHEY and CDR2 SMNVEV (reference sequence). V lost 5 bases to trimming and J lost 1 base; unmatched junction nucleotides: 3. CDR3 region: CASSGLAGGTDTQYF. CDR3 sequence (DNA): TGTGCCAGCAGTGGGCTAGCGGGGGGCACAGATACGCAGTATTTT.

J is TRBJ2-7 and V is TRBV23-1; 7 nucleotides agree with TRBD1. TRBV23-1 belongs to the ORF category, with a function that is uncertain. The CDR3 totals 14 residues. The J segment lost 7 bases and the V segment lost 0 bases, leaving 6 bases of the junction unmatched. This CDR3 is CASSQSVRGWEQYF. CDR3 coding DNA: TGCGCCAGCAGTCAATCCGTCAGGGGGTGGGAGCAGTACTTC.

This chain links TRBV5-4 with TRBJ2-1; unclear D gene. Germline V gene data show CDR1 as SGHNT and CDR2 as YYREEE (reference sequence). The CDR3 has 14 residues. V lost 2 bases and J lost 5, with 11 bases in between. CDR3 sequence: CASSFPRDNNEQFF. The CDR3 nucleotides read TGTGCCAGCAGCTTTCCGCGAGATAACAATGAGCAGTTCTTC.

The chain links TRBV4-1 to TRBJ1-5, with TRBD1 identical over 7 bases. Germline loops: CDR1 MGHRA, CDR2 YSYEKL. The CDR3 totals 14 residues. V trimming: 3 bases; J trimming: 6 bases; junction bases outside the gene matches: 5. CDR3 DNA sequence: TGCGCCAGCAGCCACCGACAGGGAAGTCAGCCCCAGCATTTT. Translated: CASSHRQGSQPQHF.

The table lists this clone with a count of one. The V and J genes are TRBV27 and TRBJ2-3; D call uncertain. The CDR3 spans 13 residues. V gave up 8 bases and J gave up 2 bases, with 11 bases separating them. In germline, CDR1 is MNHEY, CDR2 SMNVEV (reference sequence). The CDR3 loop is CASATWLTDTQYF. CDR3 nucleotides: TGTGCCAGCGCAACATGGCTCACAGATACGCAGTATTTT.

The rearrangement uses TRBV5-8 and TRBJ1-1; D gene unclear. CDR1 and CDR2 (germline): SGHTS, YDEGEE. Trimming removed 0 bases from V and 2 bases from J, with 8 bases in between. The CDR3 is 14 amino acids. CDR3 in amino acids: CASSLASHNTEAFF. Here the CDR3 DNA reads TGTGCCAGCAGCTTGGCCTCCCATAACACTGAAGCTTTCTTT.

The chain combines TRBV21-1 with TRBJ2-1; the table names TRBD1, a call not compared with the DNA. TRBV21-1 has pseudogene status. The CDR3 totals 19 residues. The CDR3, as DNA: TGTGCCAGCAGCAAAGAAAATCGGACCCGGGACAGAATATACAATGAGCAGTTCTTC. Its protein product is CASSKENRTRDRIYNEQFF.

The chain employs TRBV7-2 and TRBJ1-4, with a tentative D call TRBD1 (6 bases). V lost 4 bases, J lost 8 bases, and 11 bases lay in between. The CDR3 covers 13 residues. Germline assignment: CDR1 SGHTA and CDR2 FQGNSA. CDR3 protein: CASSWTVWEKLFF. In DNA form, the CDR3 reads TGTGCCAGCAGCTGGACAGTGTGGGAAAAACTGTTTTTT. The full variable domain, completed using reference TRBV7-2 and TRBJ1-4, is GAGVSQSPSNKVTEKGKDVELRCDPISGHTALYWYRQSLGQGLEFLIYFQGNSAPDKSGLPSDRFSAERTGGSVSTLTIQRTQQEDSAVYLCASSWTVWEKLFFGSGTQLSVL.

This chain links TRBV19 with TRBJ1-5; D might be TRBD1 (6 bases). Deletions cut 5 bases from V and 4 bases from J, with 27 bases between. The germline V gene has CDR1 LNHDA and CDR2 SQIVND (reference sequence). The CDR3 has 19 amino acids. CDR3 residues: CASSAEPRGSSGRNQPQHF. CDR3 DNA sequence: TGTGCCAGTAGTGCGGAACCCAGGGGATCGTCGGGTCGAAATCAGCCCCAGCATTTT.

V gene TRBV30 combines with J gene TRBJ1-1; possible D gene TRBD1, 6 bases. The CDR3 covers 14 residues. V lost 5 bases, J lost 6 bases, and 19 bases lay in between. The V gene's germline CDR1 is GTSNPN and CDR2 SVGIG (reference sequence). Here the CDR3 DNA reads TGTGCCTGGGGACAGTCTAAGTATCACGCTGAAGCTTTCTTT. Translated, it gives CAWGQSKYHAEAFF.

This chain connects TRBV19 to TRBJ1-6; D not certain. Trimming left V 5 bases short and J 5 bases short, with 10 bases between. CDR3 size: 14 residues. CDR1 and CDR2 from the germline V gene are LNHDA and SQIVND (reference sequence). CDR3 sequence (DNA): TGTGCCAGTAGTTTTTTATCCGATAATTCACCCCTCCACTTT. The encoded protein is CASSFLSDNSPLHF.

V usage is TRBV20-1 and J usage is TRBJ1-1, with a tentative D call TRBD1 (6 bases). Looked up from germline, CDR1 is DFQATT and CDR2 is SNEGSKA (reference sequence). This CDR3 contains 11 residues. Between the trimmed V and J ends, which lost 4 bases and 10 bases, there was a span of 13 bases. The CDR3 loop is CSAKFRGGAFF. DNA for the CDR3: TGCAGTGCTAAGTTTAGGGGGGGAGCTTTCTTT.

The V and J genes are TRBV7-3 and TRBJ2-2; D unclear. The germline gives CDR1 SGHTA, CDR2 FQGTGA. Trimming left V 0 bases short and J 7 bases short, with 6 bases between. This CDR3 contains 13 residues. For the CDR3, the DNA is TGTGCCAGCAGCTTAACGTTAAGCGGGGAGCTGTTTTTT. Translating gives CASSLTLSGELFF.

This chain links TRBV5-1 with TRBJ1-6; D uncertain. Germline V gives CDR1 SGHRS, CDR2 YFSETQ. The CDR3 runs 15 residues. Trimming removed 1 base at V and 1 base at J, with 6 bases between. CDR3 DNA sequence: TGCGCCAGCAGCTTGCGTCGTTCCTATAATTCACCCCTCCACTTT. Translating gives CASSLRRSYNSPLHF.

The V call is TRBV25-1, the J call TRBJ2-7; D gene ambiguous. CDR1 and CDR2 from the germline V gene are MGHDK and SYGVNS. Trimming took off 3 bases at V and 4 bases at J, with 19 bases between the two ends. The CDR3 consists of 16 residues. CDR3 DNA sequence: TGTGCCAGCAGTGACGTGTTCCCGGACCCAGGTTACGAGCAGTACTTC. The encoded protein is CASSDVFPDPGYEQYF.

The chain recombines TRBV9 with TRBJ1-3; D is unresolved. With 2 bases removed from V and 10 bases from J, the gap between germline ends came to 13 bases. The CDR3 has 13 amino acids. CDR1 and CDR2 from the germline V gene are SGDLS and YYNGEE. The CDR3 DNA reads as TGTGCCAGCAGCGTGGAAAACAAACATACCATATATTTT. This sequence encodes CASSVENKHTIYF.

The chain uses TRBV28 and TRBJ1-2, with D maybe TRBD1 (6 bases). V lost 3 bases, J lost 4 bases, and 15 bases lay in between. The germline CDR1 and CDR2 sequences are MDHEN and SYDVKM. The CDR3 totals 15 residues. The CDR3 loop reads CASSFSGGGGYGYTF. CDR3 DNA sequence: TGTGCCAGCAGTTTTTCTGGGGGCGGAGGCTATGGCTACACCTTC.

The V and J genes are TRBV2 and TRBJ1-2, with TRBD1 identical over 7 bases. Unmatched junction bases numbered 13, after V lost 8 bases and J lost 4 bases. CDR1 and CDR2 (germline): SNHLY, FYNNEI. The CDR3 length is 15 residues. The CDR3 loop reads CASHKQGLALYGYTF. CDR3 nucleotides: TGTGCCAGCCATAAACAGGGGCTGGCTCTCTATGGCTACACCTTC.

This rearrangement joins TRBV25-1 to TRBJ1-2; possible D gene TRBD1, 5 bases. The V and J ends lost 1 base and 3 bases respectively, with 9 bases between them. The CDR3 totals 14 residues. Looked up from germline, CDR1 is MGHDK and CDR2 is SYGVNS. CDR3 coding DNA: TGTGCCAGCAGTGAATTTGGGGGGTACTATGGCTACACCTTC. This gives the protein CASSEFGGYYGYTF.

The CDR3 sequence: CASSWLRTGNNEQFF. In nucleotides, the CDR3 is TGTGCCAGCAGTTGGTTGCGGACAGGGAATAATGAGCAGTTCTTC. J is TRBJ2-1 and V is TRBV2; TRBD1 aligns across 8 bases. CDR1 and CDR2 (germline): SNHLY, FYNNEI. V lost 5 bases to trimming and J lost 7 bases; unmatched junction nucleotides: 10. The CDR3 covers 15 residues.

The table lists this clone with a count of one. The genes are TRBV5-1 and TRBJ2-5, with 8 nucleotides matching TRBD2. The CDR3 is made up of 16 amino acids. V was pared by 2 bases and J by 2 bases, with 8 bases of the junction left unmatched. The germline V gene has CDR1 SGHRS and CDR2 YFSETQ. CDR3 sequence reads: CASSFSGGPLQETQYF. As DNA, the CDR3 is TGCGCCAGCAGCTTTTCGGGGGGGCCCCTTCAAGAGACCCAGTACTTC.

This clone showed up just once. The V and J genes are TRBV30 and TRBJ1-5, with D perhaps matching TRBD1 (5 bases). V was clipped by 3 bases and J by 0 bases, with 9 bases between them. CDR1 and CDR2 from the germline V gene are GTSNPN and SVGIG (reference sequence). There are 14 residues in the CDR3. The CDR3 nucleotides are TGTGCCTGGAGCAAACAGGTTAGCAATCAGCCCCAGCATTTT. Translation gives CAWSKQVSNQPQHF. Full variable domain (remainder filled in from reference TRBV30 and TRBJ1-5): SQTIHQWPATLVQPVGSPLSLECTVEGTSNPNLYWYRQAAGRGLQLLFYSVGIGQISSEVPQNLSASRPQDRQFILSSKKLLLSDSGFYLCAWSKQVSNQPQHFGDGTRLSIL.